The T cell receptor beta chain under discussion was sequenced for a study of CD8 T cell repertoires and HIV-1 epitope variants. Study context: Controls included no peptide, Ebola AY9 epitope, and a CMV, EBV, flu pool.

Assay used: immunoSEQ multiplex PCR; TCRdb lists only in-frame clones, some missing. The table lists fewer than 6,000 clones, around 67% of them singletons. With respect to this clone: The antigen remains unidentified.

The germline V gene has CDR1 SGHRS and CDR2 YFSETQ. Germline trimming cut 0 bases from V and 4 bases from J; bases unmatched to any gene: 1. The CDR3 has 16 residues. V and J are TRBV5-1 and TRBJ2-1; 13 bases line up with TRBD2. The clonotype was recovered from a male donor with HIV. Sequenced sample: cultured CD8+ T cells derived from PBMCs. The CDR3 loop reads CASSLVGLAGYNEQFF. The CDR3 DNA follows: TGCGCCAGCAGCTTGGTGGGACTAGCGGGGTACAATGAGCAGTTCTTC.